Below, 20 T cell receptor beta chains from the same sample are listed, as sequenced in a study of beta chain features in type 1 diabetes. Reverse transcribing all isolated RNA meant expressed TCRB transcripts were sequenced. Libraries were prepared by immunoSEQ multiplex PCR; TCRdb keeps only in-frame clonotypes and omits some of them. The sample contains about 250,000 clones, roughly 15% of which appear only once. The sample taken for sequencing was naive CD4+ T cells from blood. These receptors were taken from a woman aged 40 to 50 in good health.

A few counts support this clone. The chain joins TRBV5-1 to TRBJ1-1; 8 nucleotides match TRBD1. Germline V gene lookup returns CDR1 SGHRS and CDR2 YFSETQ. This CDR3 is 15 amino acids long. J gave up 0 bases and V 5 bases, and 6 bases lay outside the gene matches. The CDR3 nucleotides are TGCGCCAGCAGACAACGGACAGGGCTGAACACTGAAGCTTTCTTT. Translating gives CASRQRTGLNTEAFF.

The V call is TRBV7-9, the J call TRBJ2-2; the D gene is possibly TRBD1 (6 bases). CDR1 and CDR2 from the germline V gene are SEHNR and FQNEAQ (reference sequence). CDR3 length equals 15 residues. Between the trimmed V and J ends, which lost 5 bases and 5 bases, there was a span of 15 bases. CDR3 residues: CASSPFLQGTGELFF. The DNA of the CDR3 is TGTGCCAGCAGCCCCTTCCTACAGGGTACCGGGGAGCTGTTTTTT.

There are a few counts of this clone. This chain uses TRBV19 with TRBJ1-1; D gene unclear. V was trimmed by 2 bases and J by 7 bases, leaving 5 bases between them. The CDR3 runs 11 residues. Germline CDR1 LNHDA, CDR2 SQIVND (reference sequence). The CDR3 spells CASSIFFEAFF. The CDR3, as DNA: TGTGCCAGTAGTATATTCTTTGAAGCTTTCTTT. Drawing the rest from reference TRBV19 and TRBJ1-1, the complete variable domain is DGGITQSPKYLFRKEGQNVTLSCEQNLNHDAMYWYRQDPGQGLRLIYYSQIVNDFQKGDIAEGYSVSREKKESFPLTVTSAQKNPTAFYLCASSIFFEAFFGQGTRLTVV.

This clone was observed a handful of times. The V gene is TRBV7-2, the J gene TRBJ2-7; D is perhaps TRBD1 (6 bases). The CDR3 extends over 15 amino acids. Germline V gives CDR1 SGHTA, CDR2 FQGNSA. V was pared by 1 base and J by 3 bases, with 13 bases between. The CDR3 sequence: CASSLVLQGGYEQYF. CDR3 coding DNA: TGTGCCAGCAGCTTAGTTTTACAGGGCGGCTACGAGCAGTACTTC.

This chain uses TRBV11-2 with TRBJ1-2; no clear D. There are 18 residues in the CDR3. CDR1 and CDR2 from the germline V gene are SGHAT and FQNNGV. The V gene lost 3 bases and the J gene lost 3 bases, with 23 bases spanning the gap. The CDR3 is CASSLIPGTTAEDYGYTF. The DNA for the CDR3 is TGTGCCAGCAGCTTGATACCCGGTACCACCGCTGAGGACTATGGCTACACCTTC.

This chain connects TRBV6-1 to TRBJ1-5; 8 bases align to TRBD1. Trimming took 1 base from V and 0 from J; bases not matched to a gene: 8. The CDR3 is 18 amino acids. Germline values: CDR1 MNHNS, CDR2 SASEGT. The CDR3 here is CASSEGAGGPYSNQPQHF. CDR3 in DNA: TGTGCCAGCAGTGAAGGGGCAGGGGGCCCTTATAGCAATCAGCCCCAGCATTTT.

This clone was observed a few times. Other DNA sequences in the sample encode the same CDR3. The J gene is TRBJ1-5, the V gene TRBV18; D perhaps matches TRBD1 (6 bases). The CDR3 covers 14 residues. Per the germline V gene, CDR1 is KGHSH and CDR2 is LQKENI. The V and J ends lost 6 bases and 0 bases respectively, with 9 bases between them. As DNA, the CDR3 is TGTGCCAGCTCTCACAGGGATAGCAATCAGCCCCAGCATTTT. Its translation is CASSHRDSNQPQHF.

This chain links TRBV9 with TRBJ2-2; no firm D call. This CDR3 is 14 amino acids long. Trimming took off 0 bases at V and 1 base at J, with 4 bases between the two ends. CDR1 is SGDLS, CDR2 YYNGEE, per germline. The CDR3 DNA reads TGTGCCAGCAGCGTAGGGCAGAACACCGGGGAGCTGTTTTTT. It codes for CASSVGQNTGELFF.

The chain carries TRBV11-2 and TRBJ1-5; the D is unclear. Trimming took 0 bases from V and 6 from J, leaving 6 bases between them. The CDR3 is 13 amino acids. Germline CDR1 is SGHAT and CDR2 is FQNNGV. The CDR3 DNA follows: TGTGCCAGCAGCTTAGACTACGCTCAGCCCCAGCATTTT. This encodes CASSLDYAQPQHF. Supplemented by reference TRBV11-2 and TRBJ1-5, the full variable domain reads EAGVAQSPRYKIIEKRQSVAFWCNPISGHATLYWYQQILGQGPKLLIQFQNNGVVDDSQLPKDRFSAERLKGVDSTLKIQPAKLEDSAVYLCASSLDYAQPQHFGDGTRLSIL.

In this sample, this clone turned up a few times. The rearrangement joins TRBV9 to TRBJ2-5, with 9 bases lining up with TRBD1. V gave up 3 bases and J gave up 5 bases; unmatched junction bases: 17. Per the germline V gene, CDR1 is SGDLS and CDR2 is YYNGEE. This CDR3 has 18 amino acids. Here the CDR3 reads CASSERTGGAGAEETQYF. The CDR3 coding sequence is TGTGCCAGCAGCGAAAGAACAGGGGGCGCGGGGGCAGAGGAGACCCAGTACTTC.

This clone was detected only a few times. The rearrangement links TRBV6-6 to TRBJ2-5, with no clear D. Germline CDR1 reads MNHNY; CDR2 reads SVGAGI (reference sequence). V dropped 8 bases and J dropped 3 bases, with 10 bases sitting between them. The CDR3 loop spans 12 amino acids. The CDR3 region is CASWAVEETQYF. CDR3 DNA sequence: TGTGCCAGCTGGGCCGTGGAAGAGACCCAGTACTTC.

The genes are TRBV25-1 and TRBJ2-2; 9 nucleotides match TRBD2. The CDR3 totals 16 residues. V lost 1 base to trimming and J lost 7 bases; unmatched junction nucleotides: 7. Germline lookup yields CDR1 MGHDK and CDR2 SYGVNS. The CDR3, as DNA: TGTGCCAGCAGTGAATTTGCGGGGGGGCCGGTCGGGGAGCTGTTTTTT. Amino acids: CASSEFAGGPVGELFF.

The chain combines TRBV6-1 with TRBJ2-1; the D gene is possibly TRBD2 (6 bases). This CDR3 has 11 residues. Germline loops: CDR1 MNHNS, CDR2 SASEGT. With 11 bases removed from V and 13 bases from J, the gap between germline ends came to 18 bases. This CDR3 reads CAFRAGSVQFF. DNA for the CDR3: TGTGCCTTTCGGGCGGGATCAGTCCAGTTCTTC.

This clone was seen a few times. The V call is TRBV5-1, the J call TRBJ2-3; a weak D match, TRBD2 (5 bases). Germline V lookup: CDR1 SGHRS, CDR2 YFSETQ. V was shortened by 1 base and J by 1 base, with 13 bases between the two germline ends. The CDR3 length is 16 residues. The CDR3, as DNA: TGCGCCAGCAGCTTGTACGGGGTTGCGGGCACAGATACGCAGTATTTT. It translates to CASSLYGVAGTDTQYF.

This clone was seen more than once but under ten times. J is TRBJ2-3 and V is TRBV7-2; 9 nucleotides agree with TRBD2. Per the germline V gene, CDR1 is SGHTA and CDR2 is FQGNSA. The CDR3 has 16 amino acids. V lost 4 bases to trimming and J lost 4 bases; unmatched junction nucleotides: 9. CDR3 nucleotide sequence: TGTGCCAGCAGCTCGAGCGGAACTAGCGGGTCAGATACGCAGTATTTT. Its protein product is CASSSSGTSGSDTQYF.

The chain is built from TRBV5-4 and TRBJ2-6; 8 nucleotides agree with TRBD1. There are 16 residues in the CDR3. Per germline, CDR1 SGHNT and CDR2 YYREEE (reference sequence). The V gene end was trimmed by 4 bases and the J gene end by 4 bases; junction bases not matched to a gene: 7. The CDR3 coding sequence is TGTGCCAGCAGCGCACCGACAGGGGTAGGGGCCAACGTCCTGACTTTC. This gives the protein CASSAPTGVGANVLTF.

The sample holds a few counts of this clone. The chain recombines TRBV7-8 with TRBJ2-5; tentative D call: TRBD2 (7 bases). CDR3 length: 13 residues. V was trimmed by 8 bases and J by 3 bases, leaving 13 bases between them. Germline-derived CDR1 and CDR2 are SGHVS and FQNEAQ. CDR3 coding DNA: TGTGCCAGCCAAGGGGGGGGGAAAGAGACCCAGTACTTC. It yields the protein CASQGGGKETQYF.

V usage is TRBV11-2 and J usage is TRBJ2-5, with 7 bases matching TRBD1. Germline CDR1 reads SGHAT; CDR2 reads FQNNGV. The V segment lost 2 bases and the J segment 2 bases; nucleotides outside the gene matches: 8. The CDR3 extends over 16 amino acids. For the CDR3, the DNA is TGTGCCAGCAGCTTACAGGGACAGTACACGCAAGAGACCCAGTACTTC. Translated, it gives CASSLQGQYTQETQYF.

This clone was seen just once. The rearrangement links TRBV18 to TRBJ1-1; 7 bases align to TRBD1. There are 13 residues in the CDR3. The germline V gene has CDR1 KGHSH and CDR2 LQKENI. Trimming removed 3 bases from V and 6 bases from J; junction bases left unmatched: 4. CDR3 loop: CASSPRDRAEAFF. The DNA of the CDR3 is TGTGCCAGCTCACCTCGGGACAGAGCTGAAGCTTTCTTT.

The CDR3 nucleotides read TGTGCCAGCAGTTACACCCAGGGTAACTCTGGAAACACCATATATTTT. It specifies CASSYTQGNSGNTIYF. This rearrangement joins TRBV6-5 to TRBJ1-3; tentative D call: TRBD1 (5 bases). Trimming took 2 bases from V and 0 from J, leaving 11 bases between them. This CDR3 region has 16 residues. Germline CDR1 MNHEY, CDR2 SVGAGI.